This T cell receptor (beta chain) was profiled in a study of Tregs in tolerant kidney transplant recipients. General study points: The most relevant donor-specific Treg TCRbeta repertoire apparently came from expansion with activated donor B cells.

Unstimulated regulatory T cells (CD4+CD25+CD127-), CD4+CD25- non-regulatory cells, CD4 and CD8 cells were FACS-sorted from thawed PBMCs. Notes on this clone: Its target is not known.

Assay used: immunoSEQ multiplex PCR; TCRdb lists only in-frame clones, some missing. The specimen's table records about 48,000 clones. Source: CD4+ T cells from blood, taken before the transplant. The clonotype originates from a human donor who received a combined kidney and bone marrow transplant.

The CDR3 sequence: CASSPTSGINEQFF. CDR3 DNA, as far as it was read: TGTGCCAGCTCACCGACTAGCGGGATCAATGAG. This sequence joins TRBV18 and TRBJ2-1; 11 bases match TRBD2. The read ends 3 residues early relative to the CDR3; the germline J gene fills the gap. Germline V gives CDR1 KGHSH, CDR2 LQKENI. The length of the CDR3 is 14 residues. V lost 3 bases to trimming and J lost 6 bases; unmatched junction nucleotides: 1.